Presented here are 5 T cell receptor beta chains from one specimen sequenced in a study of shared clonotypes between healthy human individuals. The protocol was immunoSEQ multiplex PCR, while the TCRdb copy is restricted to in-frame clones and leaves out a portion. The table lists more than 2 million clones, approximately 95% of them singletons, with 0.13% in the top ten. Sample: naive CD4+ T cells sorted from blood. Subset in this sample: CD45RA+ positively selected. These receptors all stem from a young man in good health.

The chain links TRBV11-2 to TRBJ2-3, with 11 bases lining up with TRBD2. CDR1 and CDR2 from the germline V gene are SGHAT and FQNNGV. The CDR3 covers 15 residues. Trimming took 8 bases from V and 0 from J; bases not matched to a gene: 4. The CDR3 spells CASGTSGTSTDTQYF. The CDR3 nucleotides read TGTGCCAGCGGGACTAGCGGTACTAGCACAGATACGCAGTATTTT.

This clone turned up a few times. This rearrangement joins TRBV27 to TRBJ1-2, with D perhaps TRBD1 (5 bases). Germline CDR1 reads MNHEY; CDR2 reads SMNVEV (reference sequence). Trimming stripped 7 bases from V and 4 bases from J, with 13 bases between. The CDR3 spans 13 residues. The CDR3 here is CASMAGNSYGYTF. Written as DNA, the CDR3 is TGTGCCAGCATGGCAGGGAACAGCTATGGCTACACCTTC.

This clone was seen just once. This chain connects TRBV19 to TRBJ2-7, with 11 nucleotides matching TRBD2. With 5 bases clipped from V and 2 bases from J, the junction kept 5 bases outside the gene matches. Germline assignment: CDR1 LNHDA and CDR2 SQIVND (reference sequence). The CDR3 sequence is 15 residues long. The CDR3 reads CASSLRLAGTYEQYF. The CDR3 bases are TGTGCCAGTAGTCTACGACTAGCGGGGACCTACGAGCAGTACTTC.

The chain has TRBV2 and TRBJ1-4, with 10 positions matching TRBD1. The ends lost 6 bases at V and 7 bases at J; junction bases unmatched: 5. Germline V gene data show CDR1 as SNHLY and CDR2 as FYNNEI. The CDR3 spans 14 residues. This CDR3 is CASSYDRGLEKLFF. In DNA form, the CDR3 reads TGTGCCAGCAGCTACGACAGGGGGCTTGAAAAACTGTTTTTT.

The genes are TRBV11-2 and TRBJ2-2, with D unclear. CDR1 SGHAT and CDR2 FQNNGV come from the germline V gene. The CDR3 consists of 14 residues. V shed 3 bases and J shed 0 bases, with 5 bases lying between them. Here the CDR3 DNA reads TGTGCCAGCAGCTTTGGGGCGAACACCGGGGAGCTGTTTTTT. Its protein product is CASSFGANTGELFF.